These 25 T cell receptor beta chains were all obtained from the same sample, sequenced in a study of cytomegalovirus exposure and HLA in healthy donors. Vbeta (60) and Jbeta (13) primers were used in the PCR. Some clones are missing from TCRdb's copy, which holds only in-frame ones; the method was immunoSEQ multiplex PCR. The table has under 140,000 clones, roughly 80% seen once; the top ten hold around 5.9%. Sequencing used PBMCs. The receptor source for this set is a man aged 25 to 40 in good health and CMV-seropositive.

This chain joins TRBV5-1 and TRBJ1-6, with D perhaps TRBD1 (5 bases). V was clipped by 0 bases and J by 8 bases, with 12 bases between them. Germline lookup yields CDR1 SGHRS and CDR2 YFSETQ. The CDR3 runs 15 residues. As DNA, the CDR3 is TGCGCCAGCAGCTTGGTGGCAGGAGGGGATTCACCCCTCCACTTT. It encodes CASSLVAGGDSPLHF.

This chain joins TRBV27 and TRBJ2-7; D is possibly TRBD1 (7 bases). Deletions cut 2 bases from V and 5 bases from J, with 16 bases between. Looked up from germline, CDR1 is MNHEY and CDR2 is SMNVEV (reference sequence). CDR3 length equals 15 residues. CDR3 in DNA: TGTGCCAGCAGTTTAGCGGGACAGCTTTTCAACGAGCAGTACTTC. Amino acid sequence: CASSLAGQLFNEQYF.

This chain links TRBV13 with TRBJ2-5, with 7 positions matching TRBD1. The CDR3 spans 16 residues. CDR1 and CDR2 from the germline V gene are PRHDT and FYEKMQ (reference sequence). The J segment lost 5 bases and the V segment lost 4 bases, leaving 13 bases of the junction unmatched. DNA for the CDR3: TGTGCCAGCAGCTCGATGACCGGGACAGAAGTGGAGACCCAGTACTTC. It encodes CASSSMTGTEVETQYF.

This clone was detected only a few times. This chain links TRBV5-1 with TRBJ1-1, with TRBD1 identical over 8 bases. CDR1 is SGHRS and CDR2 is YFSETQ in the germline V gene. The CDR3 consists of 14 residues. J lost 5 bases, V lost 4 bases, and 7 bases had no gene match. The CDR3 DNA follows: TGCGCCAGCAGCGGCACGACAGGGGATACTGAAGCTTTCTTT. Protein: CASSGTTGDTEAFF.

The J gene is TRBJ1-2, the V gene TRBV2; no clear D. The V end was cut by 0 bases, the J end by 4 bases, with 6 bases between. Germline loops: CDR1 SNHLY, CDR2 FYNNEI. This CDR3 comprises 13 residues. The CDR3 reads CASSEAQIYGYTF. The CDR3 DNA reads TGTGCCAGCAGTGAAGCACAGATCTATGGCTACACCTTC.

The genes are TRBV21-1 and TRBJ2-5; TRBD1, as called in the table, went unchecked against the DNA. TRBV21-1 is a documented pseudogene. This CDR3 comprises 16 residues. The CDR3 coding sequence is TGTGCCAGCAGCACCCCCGGGACAGGGGTTGAAGAGACCCAGTACTTC. Encoded protein: CASSTPGTGVEETQYF.

The rearrangement links TRBV13 to TRBJ1-3; D uncertain. Trimming cost V 0 bases and J 0 bases, with 9 bases left between them. This CDR3 comprises 16 residues. Per the germline V gene, CDR1 is PRHDT and CDR2 is FYEKMQ (reference sequence). The CDR3, as DNA: TGTGCCAGCAGCTTAGGGACACCTCCCTCTGGAAACACCATATATTTT. Translating gives CASSLGTPPSGNTIYF. Full variable domain (remainder filled in from reference TRBV13 and TRBJ1-3): AAGVIQSPRHLIKEKRETATLKCYPIPRHDTVYWYQQGPGQDPQFLISFYEKMQSDKGSIPDRFSAQQFSDYHSELNMSSLELGDSALYFCASSLGTPPSGNTIYFGEGSWLTVV.

The chain uses TRBV25-1 and TRBJ2-5; tentative D call: TRBD1 (6 bases). The CDR3 consists of 14 residues. From germline, CDR1 is MGHDK and CDR2 SYGVNS. V was shortened by 3 bases and J by 10 bases, with 18 bases between the two germline ends. Here the CDR3 DNA reads TGTGCCAGCAGTGACGAATACAGGGATAGGGGCCAGTACTTC. Its translation is CASSDEYRDRGQYF.

The sample holds a few counts of this clone. The chain links TRBV6-5 to TRBJ1-5; D is ambiguous. V shed 6 bases and J shed 5 bases, with 11 bases lying between them. Germline assignment: CDR1 MNHEY and CDR2 SVGAGI. The CDR3 contains 13 residues. This CDR3 is CASRRTGDQPQHF. DNA of the CDR3: TGTGCCAGCAGGCGTACGGGAGATCAGCCCCAGCATTTT.

The V gene is TRBV7-2, the J gene TRBJ2-5; 8 nucleotides agree with TRBD2. CDR1 SGHTA and CDR2 FQGNSA come from the germline V gene. The CDR3 runs to 14 residues. The junction had 2 bases not matched to a gene; V was cut back by 2 bases and J by 3 bases. DNA for the CDR3: TGTGCCAGCAGCTTAATACTAGCGGAAGAGACCCAGTACTTC. Encoded protein: CASSLILAEETQYF.

V gene TRBV7-9 combines with J gene TRBJ1-2; D unclear. The germline V and J ends were trimmed by 5 bases and 3 bases, with 7 bases remaining between them. Germline assignment: CDR1 SEHNR and CDR2 FQNEAQ (reference sequence). The CDR3 consists of 12 residues. CDR3: CASSTSDYGYTF. The DNA of the CDR3 is TGTGCCAGCAGCACCAGTGACTATGGCTACACCTTC.

The chain joins TRBV5-5 to TRBJ2-7, with D possibly being TRBD1 (6 bases). Germline CDR1 and CDR2: SGHKS and YYEKEE (reference sequence). Trimming removed 0 bases at V and 3 bases at J, with 10 bases between. CDR3 length: 14 residues. The CDR3 here is CASSLGSRGYEQYF. CDR3 coding DNA: TGTGCCAGCAGCTTGGGCAGCAGGGGCTACGAGCAGTACTTC.

This clone was recorded a few times. This chain connects TRBV9 to TRBJ1-6, with D tentatively TRBD1 (6 bases). The CDR3 consists of 18 residues. V shed 0 bases and J shed 6 bases, with 19 bases lying between them. Germline CDR1 SGDLS, CDR2 YYNGEE. The CDR3 region is CASSVGKGGEGVNSPLHF. The CDR3 DNA follows: TGTGCCAGCAGCGTAGGAAAGGGGGGGGAAGGGGTTAATTCACCCCTCCACTTT. Based on the CDR3 plus reference TRBV9 and TRBJ1-6, the full variable domain is DSGVTQTPKHLITATGQRVTLRCSPRSGDLSVYWYQQSLDQGLQFLIQYYNGEERAKGNILERFSAQQFPDLHSELNLSSLELGDSALYFCASSVGKGGEGVNSPLHFGNGTRLTVT.

V is TRBV6-5 and J is TRBJ1-4; 9 bases align to TRBD1. Looked up from germline, CDR1 is MNHEY and CDR2 is SVGAGI. There are 15 residues in the CDR3. The junction had 8 bases not matched to a gene; V was cut back by 7 bases and J by 5 bases. The CDR3 loop is CASKTGTGINEKLFF. DNA of the CDR3: TGTGCCAGCAAAACCGGGACAGGGATCAATGAAAAACTGTTTTTT.

The chain joins TRBV27 to TRBJ2-1; D is ambiguous. Trimming took 2 bases from V and 6 from J, leaving 8 bases between them. The length of the CDR3 is 13 residues. CDR1 is MNHEY, CDR2 SMNVEV, per germline (reference sequence). Here the CDR3 reads CASSLRLPNEQFF. In DNA, the CDR3 is TGTGCCAGCAGTTTAAGACTTCCCAATGAGCAGTTCTTC.

Points on this clone: One end of the junction is discordant with germline, which a read error may explain. CDR3 amino acids: CASRQGWGQPQHF. The CDR3, as DNA: TGCGCCAGCCGACAGGGCTGGGGACAGCCCCAGCATTTT. The V call is TRBV6-5, the J call TRBJ1-5; 7 bases are shared with TRBD1. CDR1 MNHEY and CDR2 SVGAGI come from the germline V gene. The CDR3 extends over 13 amino acids.

The CDR3 nucleotides read TGTGCCAGCAGAAGGACAGGGGGAGATCCAGGCTACACCTTC. This encodes CASRRTGGDPGYTF. The chain links TRBV4-2 to TRBJ1-2; 10 bases map to TRBD1. The CDR3 sequence is 14 residues long. V shed 6 bases and J 8 bases; nucleotides not matched to a gene: 9. Germline values: CDR1 LGHNA, CDR2 YNFKEQ.

The chain employs TRBV5-1 and TRBJ1-1; D is uncertain. Germline-derived CDR1 and CDR2 are SGHRS and YFSETQ. This CDR3 is built from 14 residues. V was cut by 1 base and J by 4 bases, with 11 bases left in between. The CDR3 spells CASSLSGGSTEAFF. CDR3 DNA sequence: TGCGCCAGCAGCTTGAGTGGAGGGAGCACTGAAGCTTTCTTT.

J is TRBJ2-7 and V is TRBV6-5, with D possibly being TRBD1 (6 bases). CDR1 MNHEY and CDR2 SVGAGI come from the germline V gene. V was trimmed by 2 bases and J by 6 bases, leaving 11 bases between them. The CDR3 totals 13 residues. This chain's CDR3 is CASSYGLGGEQYF. The CDR3, as DNA: TGTGCCAGCAGTTACGGCCTAGGGGGCGAGCAGTACTTC.

This chain connects TRBV7-9 to TRBJ1-6, with 8 nucleotides matching TRBD1. The CDR3 is made up of 17 amino acids. Germline V gene sequence: CDR1 SEHNR, CDR2 FQNEAQ (reference sequence). The V gene end was trimmed by 3 bases and the J gene end by 0 bases; junction bases not matched to a gene: 4. Written as DNA, the CDR3 is TGTGCCAGCAGCTTGGGGGGACAGGACTCCTATAATTCACCCCTCCACTTT. Residues: CASSLGGQDSYNSPLHF.

The rearrangement uses TRBV11-3 and TRBJ2-5, with 11 bases fitting TRBD2. CDR1 is SGHNT, CDR2 YENEEA, per germline. This CDR3 region has 16 residues. Trimming cost V 4 bases and J 0 bases; bases outside gene matches: 4. The CDR3 sequence is CASSSLAGGYQETQYF. CDR3 DNA: TGTGCCAGCAGCTCATTAGCGGGGGGGTACCAAGAGACCCAGTACTTC. Full variable domain (remainder filled in from reference TRBV11-3 and TRBJ2-5): EAGVVQSPRYKIIEKKQPVAFWCNPISGHNTLYWYLQNLGQGPELLIRYENEEAVDDSQLPKDRFSAERLKGVDSTLKIQPAELGDSAVYLCASSSLAGGYQETQYFGPGTRLLVL.

The chain joins TRBV6-1 to TRBJ2-3, with 8 bases fitting TRBD2. CDR1 MNHNS and CDR2 SASEGT come from the germline V gene. Germline trimming cut 4 bases from V and 10 bases from J; bases unmatched to any gene: 7. The CDR3 loop spans 13 amino acids. This CDR3 is CASSVVGRVPQYF. CDR3 nucleotides: TGTGCCAGCAGTGTTGTCGGGAGGGTTCCGCAGTATTTT.

This chain links TRBV2 with TRBJ2-1, with D possibly being TRBD2 (5 bases). Germline-derived CDR1 and CDR2 are SNHLY and FYNNEI. V lost 4 bases, J lost 12 bases, and 19 bases lay in between. The CDR3 has 14 amino acids. The CDR3 sequence: CASSVGSKNRRQFF. The DNA for the CDR3 is TGTGCCAGCAGTGTTGGGAGCAAAAATCGTCGGCAGTTCTTC.

This clone has only a few counts. CDR3 sequence reads: CASSVEGLGAYGYTF. Here the CDR3 DNA reads TGTGCCAGCAGTGTAGAAGGCCTGGGAGCCTATGGCTACACCTTC. The chain combines TRBV2 with TRBJ1-2; D call uncertain. The CDR3 is made up of 15 amino acids. Germline loops: CDR1 SNHLY, CDR2 FYNNEI. The V end lost 4 bases, the J end lost 4 bases, and 16 bases lay between the germline ends. The full variable domain, completed using reference TRBV2 and TRBJ1-2, is EPEVTQTPSHQVTQMGQEVILRCVPISNHLYFYWYRQILGQKVEFLVSFYNNEISEKSEIFDDQFSVERPDGSNFTLKIRSTKLEDSAMYFCASSVEGLGAYGYTFGSGTRLTVV.

CDR3 nucleotide sequence: TGTGCCAGCAGCAGACTAGCGGGGGCTTTGGAGCAGTACTTC. Translating gives CASSRLAGALEQYF. This chain joins TRBV9 and TRBJ2-7; TRBD2 aligns across 12 bases. There are 14 residues in the CDR3. V dropped 4 bases and J dropped 7; count of bases not matched to a gene: 6. Germline values: CDR1 SGDLS, CDR2 YYNGEE.